This T cell receptor beta chain is drawn from a study of beta chain features in type 1 diabetes (dated by TCRdb to 2016 to 2019). At the level of the whole study: Mean age, gender distribution, total cell number and subset yield were not different between patients and healthy donors. Across all samples, around 99 million sorted cells were examined, and cell number per subset correlated strongly with RNA yield. In the study, recently diagnosed type 1 diabetes patients and matched healthy donors were compared on the TCRB repertoires of their sorted circulating CD4+ T cell subsets. Naive and central memory subsets were obtained from all 30 or so donors, but regulatory and stem cell-like memory subsets were isolated from only 8 patients and about 8 healthy donors.

The High Capacity cDNA Reverse Transcription Kit was used to reverse transcribe all of the isolated RNA, meaning that expressed TCRB transcripts were what got sequenced. Deep immunoSEQ sequencing was performed on naive, central memory and regulatory T cell samples, with an average of approximately 3.9 million total reads per sample. Sorted cells were lysed in RLT buffer and RNA was extracted with DNase-treated RNeasy Micro or Mini kits, depending on cell number. To prevent cross-contamination, each cell subset was processed individually, whereas patient and healthy donor samples were processed jointly. The immunoSEQ multiplex PCR was used to amplify TCRB sequences from cDNA, generating 87-bp fragments that spanned the CDR3 region. Amplicons were sequenced on the Illumina HiSeq platform. In the original analysis: Synthetic template baselines were used to correct PCR bias computationally, reads within Hamming distance 2 were collapsed, and singletons that could not be merged were discarded. Reads were aligned to IMGT to assign V, D and J genes, CDR3 length, and insertions or deletions at six rearrangement sites. Within each subset, clonotype counts were normalized to sorted cell number, after which true diversity and Gini coefficients were computed with the tcR R package. Repertoire sharing was quantified using the overlap coefficient calculated on TCRB nucleotide sequences. Out-of-frame TCRB sequences from naive cells were analyzed as a proxy for the pre-selection repertoire. Held by TCRdb, this immuneACCESS table contains in-frame sequences only and omits some clones. Under half of the omission traces to an unresolved V gene where checked; the cause of the rest is unknown. That table furnishes V, J and clone size, whereas the DNA furnished D and trimming. The sample table shows about 230,000 clones, and about 10% are seen once. About 0.03% of the sample comes from the top ten.

Only a few counts were recorded for this clone. Its antigen specificity is not known. Per-base qualities were not stored, and no clone one base away is much larger. The trim is 0 bases for V and 1 base for J, with a gap of 7 bases between the germline ends. The CDR3 starts with the cysteine, ends with the phenylalanine, and has 14 residues. Of the read, only the CDR3 DNA is kept; its 42 bases are in frame from base 1. The CDR1 and CDR2 encoded by the germline V gene are SGHRS and YFSETQ. From each donor, a single peripheral blood sample of about 120 mL on average was drawn into heparinised tubes. Naive, central memory, regulatory and stem cell-like memory CD4+ T cells were sorted on a BD FACSAria II using a panel including CD45RO, CCR7, CD25, CD127, CD95 and CD27. Every sorted population had a purity above 98%. PBMCs were separated immediately by Lymphoprep density gradient centrifugation and were stained directly, without being cultured. So that batch effects would be minimized, each experiment stained and sorted samples in pairs, pairing one healthy donor with one patient.

What the authors observed across the whole study: HLA sub-analyses involved small numbers of individuals, so any influence of HLA type on TCRB rearrangement remained unresolved. Naive, central memory and regulatory TCRB repertoires appeared to be more alike among patients than among healthy donors. A moderate but significant shortening of TCRB CDR3 length was observed in type 1 diabetes patients in all four CD4+ subsets. Patients with type 1 diabetes made fewer insertions and deleted more nucleotides at VDJ recombination sites, implying thymic rearrangement abnormalities. Shorter templates might have been favored by PCR, but patient and control samples were amplified and corrected together, so both groups would have been affected equally by any skew. Because cDNA was sequenced instead of genomic DNA, activated cells with high expression could be over-represented, although the groups did not differ in activation or CD3 levels.

Specimen: naive CD4+ T cells from blood. Taken with the paper, the label for cell subset or site translates to: true naive CD4+ T cells. The source is a woman in her late teens or twenties in good health. The chain couples TRBV5-1 to TRBJ1-1, with no confidently assigned D gene. The DNA sequence reads TGCGCCAGCAGCTTGGCTGCGAAGAACACTGAAGCTTTCTTT. Its translation is CASSLAAKNTEAFF.